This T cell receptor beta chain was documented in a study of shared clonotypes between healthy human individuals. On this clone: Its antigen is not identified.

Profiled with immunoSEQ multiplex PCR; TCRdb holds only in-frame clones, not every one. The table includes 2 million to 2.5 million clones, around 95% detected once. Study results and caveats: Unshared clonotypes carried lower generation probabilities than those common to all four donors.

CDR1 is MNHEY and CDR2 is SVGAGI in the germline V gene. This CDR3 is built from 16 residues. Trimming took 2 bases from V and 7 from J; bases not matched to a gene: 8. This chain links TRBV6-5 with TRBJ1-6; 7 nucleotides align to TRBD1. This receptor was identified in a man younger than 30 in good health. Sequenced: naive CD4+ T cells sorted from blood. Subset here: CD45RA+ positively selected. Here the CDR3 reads CASSYGQGGWNSPLHF. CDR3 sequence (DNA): TGTGCCAGCAGTTACGGGCAGGGGGGATGGAATTCACCCCTCCACTTT.